This T cell receptor beta chain came from a study of blood T cell repertoires in COVID-19. About the study: Sites in the United States, Italy and Spain provided acute and convalescent COVID-19 samples. PBMCs, B-cell-depleted T cells, or T cells were the source of the cDNA or gDNA that made up the material.

Original processing methods: Reference gene primer amplification gave nucleated cell count estimates. Measured with immunoSEQ multiplex PCR; TCRdb has only the in-frame clones, and not every one. The DNA gave D and trimming, while V, J and clone size come from that table. The sample includes over 300,000 clones, about 90% of them seen just once. Between the trimmed V and J ends, which lost 0 bases and 5 bases, there was a span of 13 bases. The germline V gene has CDR1 LGHNA and CDR2 YSLEER. The CDR3 extends over 15 amino acids. V is TRBV4-3 and J is TRBJ1-1; D not resolved. Sequenced input: peripheral blood. The sequence was obtained from a man in his forties with acute or convalescent COVID-19. CDR3: CASSQDLSRGTEAFF. CDR3 DNA: TGCGCCAGCAGCCAAGATTTGTCCCGAGGTACTGAAGCTTTCTTT.